The 12 T cell receptor beta chains presented below share a single source sample, sequenced in a study of Tregs in tolerant kidney transplant recipients. Measured with immunoSEQ multiplex PCR; TCRdb has only the in-frame clones, and not every one. Here the sample spans tens of thousands of clones, less than 90% being singletons. The input for sequencing was CD4+ T cells from blood, taken before the transplant. These receptor sequences come from a human donor who received a combined kidney and bone marrow transplant.

The chain carries TRBV6-5 and TRBJ2-2; 9 nucleotides agree with TRBD2. CDR3 length: 15 residues. The V segment lost 4 bases and the J segment 4 bases; nucleotides outside the gene matches: 4. Germline V gives CDR1 MNHEY, CDR2 SVGAGI. CDR3 in amino acids: CASSLAGVPTGELFF. CDR3 in DNA: TGTGCCAGCAGTTTAGCGGGAGTTCCCACCGGGGAGCTGTTTTTT.

This chain connects TRBV28 to TRBJ2-7, with D possibly TRBD2 on 6 matching bases. Germline CDR1 and CDR2: MDHEN and SYDVKM. The CDR3 has 16 amino acids. V was pared by 1 base and J by 2 bases, with 15 bases between. In nucleotides, the CDR3 is TGTGCCAGCAGTTTATTTCGGGGGACCTCACCCTACGAGCAGTACTTC. Amino acids: CASSLFRGTSPYEQYF.

The chain joins TRBV7-2 to TRBJ2-1; TRBD1 aligns across 9 bases. Looked up from germline, CDR1 is SGHTA and CDR2 is FQGNSA. V shed 2 bases, J shed 6 bases, and the junction held 5 bases outside the gene matches. CDR3 length: 15 residues. Here the CDR3 DNA reads TGTGCCAGCAGCTTACGGGACAGGGAGGGCAATGAGCAGTTCTTC. Amino acids: CASSLRDREGNEQFF.

This chain uses TRBV11-2 with TRBJ2-7; 13 nucleotides line up with TRBD2. This CDR3 contains 15 residues. The germline V gene encodes CDR1 SGHAT and CDR2 FQNNGV. Unmatched junction bases numbered 8, after V lost 5 bases and J lost 7 bases. The CDR3: CASSPWTSGSGEQYF. Written as DNA, the CDR3 is TGTGCCAGCAGCCCCTGGACTAGCGGGAGCGGAGAGCAGTACTTC.

For this clone: The sample carries other DNA sequences with the same CDR3. V usage is TRBV29-1 and J usage is TRBJ2-1, with 7 bases aligning to TRBD2. Germline trimming cut 3 bases from V and 7 bases from J; bases unmatched to any gene: 6. Germline CDR1 SQVTM, CDR2 ANQGSEA. CDR3 length: 13 residues. The CDR3 loop is CSVEAGVGNEQFF. CDR3 coding DNA: TGCAGCGTTGAGGCGGGAGTGGGGAATGAGCAGTTCTTC.

This chain connects TRBV2 to TRBJ1-1; 7 nucleotides align to TRBD1. Trimming at V came to 6 bases and at J to 1 base, leaving 8 bases not matched to a gene. The CDR3 consists of 15 residues. CDR1 SNHLY and CDR2 FYNNEI come from the germline V gene. CDR3 sequence reads: CASRPTGATNTEAFF. CDR3 bases: TGTGCCAGCAGGCCCACAGGGGCCACGAACACTGAAGCTTTCTTT.

This chain joins TRBV18 and TRBJ2-3; the D is unclear. This CDR3 comprises 13 residues. Trimming shortened V by 4 bases and J by 5 bases, and 10 bases separated the two germline ends. The V gene's germline CDR1 is KGHSH and CDR2 LQKENI. The DNA of the CDR3 is TGTGCCAGCTCACGGGCTTTAGAAGATACGCAGTATTTT. This encodes CASSRALEDTQYF.

The V gene is TRBV2, the J gene TRBJ2-1; D is perhaps TRBD2 (5 bases). The V end was cut by 1 base, the J end by 8 bases, with 18 bases between. From germline, CDR1 is SNHLY and CDR2 FYNNEI. This CDR3 is built from 16 residues. CDR3 sequence reads: CASSEERSGLRDEQFF. The CDR3 DNA follows: TGTGCCAGCAGTGAAGAAAGGAGCGGTCTTCGGGATGAGCAGTTCTTC.

This chain connects TRBV30 to TRBJ2-7; 8 bases are a match to TRBD1. The CDR3 extends over 17 amino acids. Trimming removed 0 bases from V and 4 bases from J; junction bases left unmatched: 14. CDR1 and CDR2 (germline): GTSNPN, SVGIG (reference sequence). CDR3 bases: TGTGCCTGGAGTGTAAGTTACGGGTCACAGGGGGATTACGAGCAGTACTTC. This codes for CAWSVSYGSQGDYEQYF. Combining the CDR3 with reference TRBV30 and TRBJ2-7 gives the whole variable domain SQTIHQWPATLVQPVGSPLSLECTVEGTSNPNLYWYRQAAGRGLQLLFYSVGIGQISSEVPQNLSASRPQDRQFILSSKKLLLSDSGFYLCAWSVSYGSQGDYEQYFGPGTRLTVT.

V is TRBV28 and J is TRBJ1-2; TRBD1 agrees at 7 bases. Germline CDR1 reads MDHEN; CDR2 reads SYDVKM. The CDR3 extends over 13 amino acids. J gave up 1 base and V 8 bases, and 4 bases lay outside the gene matches. CDR3 region: CASLQGSNYGYTF. The CDR3 nucleotides read TGTGCCAGCCTACAGGGGAGTAACTATGGCTACACCTTC.

The CDR3 DNA reads as TGCGCCAGCAGCTCCAGCGGTCGCACCCTTGTTGTAGATACGCAGTATTTT. As protein: CASSSSGRTLVVDTQYF. This rearrangement joins TRBV5-1 to TRBJ2-3; TRBD2 might be the D (5 bases). This CDR3 comprises 17 residues. V lost 3 bases and J lost 5, with 22 bases in between. The germline gives CDR1 SGHRS, CDR2 YFSETQ. Supplemented by reference TRBV5-1 and TRBJ2-3, the full variable domain reads KAGVTQTPRYLIKTRGQQVTLSCSPISGHRSVSWYQQTPGQGLQFLFEYFSETQRNKGNFPGRFSGRQFSNSRSEMNVSTLELGDSALYLCASSSSGRTLVVDTQYFGPGTRLTVL.

V is TRBV28 and J is TRBJ2-7, with 9 nucleotides matching TRBD1. J was trimmed by 0 bases and V by 3 bases; bases with no gene match: 6. Germline lookup yields CDR1 MDHEN and CDR2 SYDVKM. This CDR3 spans 16 amino acids. CDR3 nucleotide sequence: TGTGCCAGCAGTTTCGGGGGACAGGGACTCTCCTACGAGCAGTACTTC. Amino acid sequence: CASSFGGQGLSYEQYF.